The next 24 T cell receptor beta chains were all read from a single sample in a study of graft-versus-host responses after intestinal transplantation. Profiled with immunoSEQ multiplex PCR; TCRdb holds only in-frame clones, not every one. The repertoire has some 15,000 clones, under 95% of them found once; the top ten carry about 4.5%. Sequenced here: PBMCs, sampled 950 to 1,300 days after intestinal transplantation. The receptor set was obtained from a human patient who received an intestinal transplant, so some T cells may come from the graft donor.

This clone was recorded once. The chain recombines TRBV6-1 with TRBJ1-5, with D uncertain. The germline CDR1 and CDR2 sequences are MNHNS and SASEGT. CDR3 size: 14 residues. Trimming removed 6 bases from V and 0 bases from J, with 9 bases in between. In DNA, the CDR3 is TGTGCCAGCAGACAGTATTATAGCAATCAGCCCCAGCATTTT. Its translation: CASRQYYSNQPQHF.

This chain joins TRBV13 and TRBJ1-1; D remains ambiguous. V was cut by 5 bases and J by 0 bases, with 7 bases left in between. This CDR3 comprises 13 residues. The germline gives CDR1 PRHDT, CDR2 FYEKMQ (reference sequence). CDR3: CASSADMNTEAFF. The CDR3 DNA is TGTGCCAGCAGCGCCGACATGAACACTGAAGCTTTCTTT.

The V and J genes are TRBV7-2 and TRBJ1-5; D is undetermined. The length of the CDR3 is 14 residues. Trimming removed 0 bases at V and 6 bases at J, with 9 bases between. Germline loops: CDR1 SGHTA, CDR2 FQGNSA. CDR3 region: CASSLAEARQPQHF. DNA for the CDR3: TGTGCCAGCAGCTTAGCAGAGGCTCGTCAGCCCCAGCATTTT.

The rearrangement links TRBV6-1 to TRBJ2-5; 7 bases map to TRBD2. The germline gives CDR1 MNHNS, CDR2 SASEGT. V dropped 5 bases and J dropped 1; count of bases not matched to a gene: 7. This CDR3 region has 15 residues. The CDR3 DNA sequence: TGTGCCAGCAGTCAATTGACTAGCCCCCAAGAGACCCAGTACTTC. Translating gives CASSQLTSPQETQYF.

The V call is TRBV6-6, the J call TRBJ1-5; no reliable D call. CDR3 length equals 14 residues. From germline, CDR1 is MNHNY and CDR2 SVGAGI (reference sequence). V shed 3 bases and J shed 5 bases, with 11 bases lying between them. DNA of the CDR3: TGTGCCAGCAGTTATGCGGGGTTGGATCAGCCCCAGCATTTT. Protein sequence: CASSYAGLDQPQHF.

The V gene is TRBV11-2, the J gene TRBJ2-4, with D hard to call. The ends were cut back, 5 bases at V and 3 bases at J, with 17 bases in the middle. CDR3 size: 16 residues. Germline V gene sequence: CDR1 SGHAT, CDR2 FQNNGV. CDR3 bases: TGTGCCAGCAGCCCACCGTTTCAGGTGGGCAAAAACATTCAGTACTTC. Protein product: CASSPPFQVGKNIQYF.

This sequence joins TRBV19 and TRBJ1-1; 7 bases fit TRBD1. V lost 3 bases to trimming and J lost 1 base; unmatched junction nucleotides: 5. The CDR3 runs 15 residues. CDR1 is LNHDA and CDR2 is SQIVND in the germline V gene (reference sequence). The CDR3 region is CASSMTGQPNTEAFF. DNA for the CDR3: TGTGCCAGTAGTATGACGGGACAGCCGAACACTGAAGCTTTCTTT. The full variable domain, completed using reference TRBV19 and TRBJ1-1, is DGGITQSPKYLFRKEGQNVTLSCEQNLNHDAMYWYRQDPGQGLRLIYYSQIVNDFQKGDIAEGYSVSREKKESFPLTVTSAQKNPTAFYLCASSMTGQPNTEAFFGQGTRLTVV.

The chain joins TRBV5-1 to TRBJ2-7; TRBD1 agrees at 8 bases. Per the germline V gene, CDR1 is SGHRS and CDR2 is YFSETQ. The CDR3 extends over 14 amino acids. V was clipped by 3 bases and J by 6 bases; unmatched bases: 8. In DNA form, the CDR3 reads TGCGCCAGCAGCTCCCGGACAGGGTTGCGCGAGCAGTACTTC. This codes for CASSSRTGLREQYF.

This clone was observed once. The genes are TRBV6-5 and TRBJ1-2; tentative D call: TRBD1 (5 bases). V dropped 9 bases and J dropped 2 bases, with 19 bases sitting between them. The germline V gene encodes CDR1 MNHEY and CDR2 SVGAGI. This CDR3 is built from 15 residues. CDR3 protein: CASFEEGTLNYGYTF. DNA of the CDR3: TGTGCCAGTTTCGAAGAGGGGACCCTGAACTATGGCTACACCTTC.

The chain recombines TRBV11-2 with TRBJ2-7; the match to TRBD2 covers 7 bases. V shed 3 bases and J 5 bases; nucleotides not matched to a gene: 10. The CDR3 runs to 15 residues. The germline V gene encodes CDR1 SGHAT and CDR2 FQNNGV. In DNA form, the CDR3 reads TGTGCCAGCAGCTTTCCCGGGGAGGGTATCAACGAGCAGTACTTC. It is translated as CASSFPGEGINEQYF.

A single count supports this clone. The chain carries TRBV7-3 and TRBJ2-7; D uncertain. Trimming took off 2 bases at V and 5 bases at J, with 7 bases between the two ends. Germline assignment: CDR1 SGHTA and CDR2 FQGTGA. The CDR3 contains 12 residues. The CDR3 DNA is TGTGCCAGCAGCTTAGGTTCTCACGAGCAGTACTTC. It codes for CASSLGSHEQYF.

This clone has a single count. Other DNA sequences in the sample encode the same CDR3. CDR3 amino acids: CASSLGGSQETQYF. The CDR3 DNA sequence: TGCGCCAGCAGCTTAGGAGGATCCCAAGAGACCCAGTACTTC. The chain employs TRBV5-1 and TRBJ2-5, with D possibly matching TRBD2 (5 bases). The CDR3 is 14 amino acids. V gave up 2 bases and J gave up 1 base, with 9 bases separating them. Germline V lookup: CDR1 SGHRS, CDR2 YFSETQ.

The V and J genes are TRBV6-5 and TRBJ2-3; 16 bases align to TRBD2. The CDR3 sequence is 16 residues long. V gave up 4 bases and J gave up 4 bases; unmatched junction bases: 2. Germline V lookup: CDR1 MNHEY, CDR2 SVGAGI. The CDR3, as DNA: TGTGCCAGCAGTTCCGGGACTAGCGGGGGGGCAGATACGCAGTATTTT. Translation gives CASSSGTSGGADTQYF.

This rearrangement joins TRBV5-1 to TRBJ2-5; 15 bases map to TRBD2. There are 17 residues in the CDR3. V lost 6 bases, J lost 5 bases, and 11 bases stayed unmatched. The germline V gene has CDR1 SGHRS and CDR2 YFSETQ. The chain's CDR3 is CASTRTSGGANVETQYF. The CDR3 coding sequence is TGCGCCAGCACAAGGACTAGCGGGGGGGCTAACGTGGAGACCCAGTACTTC.

The V call is TRBV11-2, the J call TRBJ2-2, with a tentative D call TRBD2 (7 bases). Trimming removed 7 bases from V and 2 bases from J, with 26 bases in between. CDR1 and CDR2 from the germline V gene are SGHAT and FQNNGV. The length of the CDR3 is 19 residues. CDR3: CASTVPGLRGGHNTGELFF. CDR3 nucleotide sequence: TGTGCCAGCACCGTACCCGGGTTAAGGGGGGGCCATAACACCGGGGAGCTGTTTTTT. Complete variable domain (other parts from reference TRBV11-2 and TRBJ2-2): EAGVAQSPRYKIIEKRQSVAFWCNPISGHATLYWYQQILGQGPKLLIQFQNNGVVDDSQLPKDRFSAERLKGVDSTLKIQPAKLEDSAVYLCASTVPGLRGGHNTGELFFGEGSRLTVL.

The chain employs TRBV6-4 and TRBJ2-1; D uncertain. CDR1 is MRHNA and CDR2 is SNTAGT in the germline V gene. The CDR3 has 13 residues. The germline V and J ends were trimmed by 2 bases and 5 bases, with 7 bases remaining between them. The CDR3 DNA follows: TGTGCCAGCAGTGACGGGCAGCACAATGAGCAGTTCTTC. Protein: CASSDGQHNEQFF.

This clone appeared once. The rearrangement joins TRBV4-2 to TRBJ2-7; the D is unclear. The CDR3 runs to 13 residues. Trimming removed 0 bases at V and 6 bases at J, with 9 bases between. Germline V gene lookup returns CDR1 LGHNA and CDR2 YNFKEQ. Here the CDR3 reads CASSQDAPLEQYF. In nucleotides, the CDR3 is TGTGCCAGCAGCCAAGACGCCCCCCTCGAGCAGTACTTC.

The V and J genes are TRBV27 and TRBJ2-2; 8 nucleotides agree with TRBD1. Germline V gene data show CDR1 as MNHEY and CDR2 as SMNVEV (reference sequence). The CDR3 spans 15 residues. Trimming took 2 bases from V and 6 from J; bases not matched to a gene: 5. As DNA, the CDR3 is TGTGCCAGCAGTTTAGGACAGGGATGGGCCGGGGAGCTGTTTTTT. It is translated as CASSLGQGWAGELFF.

This rearrangement joins TRBV11-2 to TRBJ2-7; TRBD2 aligns across 10 bases. Looked up from germline, CDR1 is SGHAT and CDR2 is FQNNGV. The trim removed 1 base at V and 4 bases at J, leaving 4 bases unmatched. The CDR3 sequence is 15 residues long. The CDR3 region is CASSLAPSGGYEQYF. The CDR3 bases are TGTGCCAGCAGCTTAGCGCCTAGCGGGGGTTACGAGCAGTACTTC.

The chain uses TRBV18 and TRBJ1-1; unclear D gene. V lost 3 bases, J lost 0 bases, and 11 bases lay in between. Germline CDR1 KGHSH, CDR2 LQKENI. This CDR3 region has 15 residues. The CDR3 bases are TGTGCCAGCTCACCTTGGGGTAATATGAACACTGAAGCTTTCTTT. Protein product: CASSPWGNMNTEAFF.

The chain is built from TRBV19 and TRBJ1-1, with D unclear. Germline CDR1 is LNHDA and CDR2 is SQIVND (reference sequence). This CDR3 is 15 amino acids long. V shed 7 bases and J shed 6 bases, with 21 bases lying between them. The DNA for the CDR3 is TGTGCCAGTACCGCATCCCAAGCGGGTTACGCTGAAGCTTTCTTT. Translating gives CASTASQAGYAEAFF.

This sequence joins TRBV5-8 and TRBJ1-2; no clear D. The CDR3 has 12 amino acids. Trimming stripped 4 bases from V and 4 bases from J, with 8 bases between. From germline, CDR1 is SGHTS and CDR2 YDEGEE. The DNA of the CDR3 is TGTGCCAGCAGCCAGGAGACCTATGGCTACACCTTC. Amino acid sequence: CASSQETYGYTF. The variable domain in full, with the rest retrieved from reference TRBV5-8 and TRBJ1-2, is EAGVTQSPTHLIKTRGQQATLRCSPISGHTSVYWYQQALGLGLQFLLWYDEGEERNRGNFPPRFSGRQFPNYSSELNVNALELEDSALYLCASSQETYGYTFGSGTRLTVV.

This chain uses TRBV7-6 with TRBJ1-3; D call uncertain. The CDR3 is 15 residues long. V gave up 0 bases and J gave up 3 bases, with 9 bases separating them. Per germline, CDR1 SGHVS and CDR2 FNYEAQ. DNA for the CDR3: TGTGCCAGCAGCTTAGCCGGGTCTGGTGGAAACACCATATATTTT. This gives the protein CASSLAGSGGNTIYF.

The chain uses TRBV13 and TRBJ1-3; the D is unclear. Trimming left V 0 bases short and J 0 bases short, with 12 bases between. Per the germline V gene, CDR1 is PRHDT and CDR2 is FYEKMQ (reference sequence). This CDR3 comprises 17 residues. CDR3 protein: CASSLGSGINSGNTIYF. DNA of the CDR3: TGTGCCAGCAGCTTAGGCTCCGGGATAAACTCTGGAAACACCATATATTTT.